What follows describes a single TCR beta chain. This CDR3 has 16 residues. V lost 1 base, J lost 4 bases, and 20 bases lay in between. The germline CDR1 and CDR2 sequences are GTSNPN and SVGIG (reference sequence). This record comes from a study of T cell changes during pregnancy in multiple sclerosis. Using immunoSEQ multiplex PCR, the repertoire was profiled, and TCRdb retains in-frame clones only, with some absent. The profile shows roughly 110,000 clones, 75% to 95% of them singletons. Sample: peripheral blood, taken before pregnancy. This sequence joins TRBV30 and TRBJ2-7; no firm D call. The TCR sequence derives from a female donor with multiple sclerosis, enrolled in a pregnancy study. CDR3 residues: CAWSEILRVHKYEQYF. The CDR3 DNA follows: TGTGCCTGGAGTGAAATTCTGAGAGTCCATAAGTACGAGCAGTACTTC.